The rows below give T cell receptor beta chains drawn from one sample of a study of blood T cell repertoires in COVID-19. Some clones are missing from TCRdb's copy, which holds only in-frame ones; the method was immunoSEQ multiplex PCR. The sample consists of around 280,000 clones, approximately 86% of them appearing once. The sequencing input was peripheral blood. These TCRs come from a man between 65 and 79 years old with acute or convalescent COVID-19. The CDR3 runs from the conserved cysteine through the conserved F or W. A D gene is named only where the DNA matches it firmly. A row's size may be missing; if present it is once, few, many or a size class.

>TRBJ2-1|.|.|TRBV11-2
TGTGCCAGCAGCTTAGGCCAGATGGTCGATGAGCAGTTCTTC
CASSLGQMVDEQFF
>TRBJ1-2|.|.|TRBV28
TGTGCCAGCAGGAGGACAGCCGACGGCTACACCTTC
CASRRTADGYTF
>TRBJ2-5|.|TRBD2|TRBV27
TGTGCCAGCAGTATGCGGACTAGCGAGACCCAGTACTTC
CASSMRTSETQYF
>TRBJ1-2|.|TRBD1|TRBV5-1
TGCGCCAGCAGCTCTACAGGGGATCCGAGTGGCTACACCTTC
CASSSTGDPSGYTF
>TRBJ2-3|.|TRBD1|TRBV24-1
TGTGCCACCAGTGATAGAGGACAGGGCCCTAGCACAGATACGCAGTATTTT
CATSDRGQGPSTDTQYF
>TRBJ1-5|few|.|TRBV7-8
TGTGCCAGCAGCTTAGGGGACATCGATCAGCCCCAGCATTTT
CASSLGDIDQPQHF
>TRBJ2-7|.|TRBD2|TRBV6-5
TGTGCCAGCAGTTTGAGGACTAGCGGAAACTACGAGCAGTACTTC
CASSLRTSGNYEQYF
>TRBJ1-2|.|.|TRBV18
TGTGCCAGCTCACAGGGGAACTATGGCTACACCTTC
CASSQGNYGYTF
>TRBJ2-3|.|TRBD2|TRBV29-1
TGCAGCGGCACGGGAGGACCCACAGATACGCAGTATTTT
CSGTGGPTDTQYF
>TRBJ2-5|.|TRBD1|TRBV18
TGTGCCAGCTCACCGGACAGGGGAGAGACCCAGTACTTC
CASSPDRGETQYF
>TRBJ2-7|.|TRBD1|TRBV19
TGTGCCAGTAGTATTAGTGGGACAGGGATGGGGGAGCAGTACTTC
CASSISGTGMGEQYF
>TRBJ2-3|.|TRBD2|TRBV7-3
TGTGCCAGCAGAGCGGGGGGGCGAGAGGATACGCAGTATTTT
CASRAGGREDTQYF
>TRBJ2-7|once|TRBD1|TRBV7-8
TGTGCCAGCAGCCTCCGACAGGGGCCGCCCCACGAGCAGTACTTC
CASSLRQGPPHEQYF
>TRBJ2-3|.|TRBD1|TRBV7-9
TGTGCCAGCAGCTTACGTACAGGGGAGGATACGCAGTATTTT
CASSLRTGEDTQYF